Included here is one TCR beta chain sequence, with context. Its antigen target is currently unknown. This sequence may be a read error, since a much larger clone differs from it by one base. The data stem from a study of early T cells in non-severe SARS-CoV-2 infection (dated by TCRdb to the early 2020s). Looking at the study overall: Because TCR sequencing was done on bulk RNA from unsorted whole blood, the alpha and beta chains could not be paired.

To prepare the library, 5' RACE was applied. Sequencer: NextSeq 500. In the TCR library protocol, unique molecular identifiers were attached to individual cDNA molecules to correct for PCR bias and sequencing error. Both TCR alpha and beta chains were sequenced, and tight co-correlation was observed between alpha and beta sequence abundances in each sample. The original methods were these. V gene, J gene and CDR3 annotation of TCR sequences was performed with Decombinator V4. TCRs were defined as expanded if a significant change between any two time points was detected under a Poisson model with p below 0.0001. Abundances of TCRs were expressed as counts per million after normalisation to the total number of TCRs sequenced in each sample. TRAV1-2 paired with TRAJ12, TRAJ20 or TRAJ33 defined MAIT TCRs, while TRAV10 paired with TRAJ18 defined iNKT TCRs. VDJdb, accessed 1 November 2021, was searched for CMV, EBV and SARS-CoV-2 annotated TCRs, excluding TCRs annotated for multiple antigens. TCRdb cleaned the public reads at Q25 with fastp, built clones with MiXCR and kept in-frame beta chains. Entries that share a CDR3 protein sequence are merged under the most common genes and DNA. Clone size and V and J calls follow TCRdb, not the original study. Counted in this sample were 63,000 or so distinct CDR3 sequences; around 11% of them appeared once. The ten largest make up around 5.8% of the sample.

The CDR3 runs 11 amino acids, cysteine and phenylalanine included. Solely the CDR3 DNA is kept, with 33 bases framed from the first base. The germline V gene (reference sequence) provides CDR1 GTSNPN and CDR2 SVGIG. Findings and caveats that apply to the study as a whole: Matching against VDJdb was skewed toward anti-spike CD8 responses, likely underestimated virus-specific expansions, and missed private and CD4 specificities.

The study was a case-control design nested within a healthcare worker cohort in London, UK, with weekly nasopharyngeal swab PCR tests and blood sampling. Healthcare workers were recruited between 23 and 31 March 2020, during the week of the UK lockdown, and were followed weekly for up to roughly 16 weeks. The material sequenced was whole blood. The source of this sequence is an adult who was a healthcare worker with PCR-confirmed SARS-CoV-2 infection or an uninfected control (not recorded which). The chain is made from TRBV30 and TRBJ2-3; a weak D assignment points to TRBD1 (6 bases agree). The DNA sequence reads TGTGCCTGGAGTGTGACAGGTACGCAGTATTTT. The encoded protein is CAWSVTGTQYF.